These 18 T cell receptor beta chains originate from one sample sequenced in a study of cytomegalovirus exposure and HLA in healthy donors. This PCR relied on a set of 60 Vbeta primers and 13 Jbeta primers. Measured with immunoSEQ multiplex PCR; TCRdb has only the in-frame clones, and not every one. The data show approximately 240,000 clones, around 89% seen once. The sequenced sample was PBMCs. The receptors here all came from a woman under 30 in good health and CMV-seronegative.

The chain uses TRBV18 and TRBJ1-3; TRBD1 aligns across 8 bases. The V gene end was trimmed by 3 bases and the J gene end by 4 bases; junction bases not matched to a gene: 17. CDR3 length equals 19 residues. Germline-derived CDR1 and CDR2 are KGHSH and LQKENI. As DNA, the CDR3 is TGTGCCAGCTCACCCCTTGGGACAGGATTACAGTTGTACGGAAACACCATATATTTT. Its protein product is CASSPLGTGLQLYGNTIYF.

The V gene is TRBV19, the J gene TRBJ1-5; 9 bases are a match to TRBD1. This CDR3 contains 15 residues. The ends lost 8 bases at V and 6 bases at J; junction bases unmatched: 11. Germline V gene data show CDR1 as LNHDA and CDR2 as SQIVND (reference sequence). The CDR3: CASGGQGGTTQPQHF. The CDR3 nucleotides read TGTGCCAGTGGGGGACAGGGAGGCACCACTCAGCCCCAGCATTTT.

This clone was detected only once. The chain couples TRBV9 to TRBJ2-3; 7 bases fit TRBD2. V lost 0 bases, J lost 4 bases, and 8 bases stayed unmatched. Looked up from germline, CDR1 is SGDLS and CDR2 is YYNGEE. This CDR3 comprises 16 residues. CDR3 nucleotide sequence: TGTGCCAGCAGCGTAGTCGAGGGAGGGCCCCCAGATACGCAGTATTTT. Encoded protein: CASSVVEGGPPDTQYF.

The chain uses TRBV27 and TRBJ2-7; 7 positions agree with TRBD1. V was pared by 2 bases and J by 6 bases, with 7 bases of the junction left unmatched. There are 14 residues in the CDR3. CDR1 and CDR2 (germline): MNHEY, SMNVEV (reference sequence). The CDR3 DNA is TGTGCCAGCAGTTTAACAGGGGAACGAAGCGAGCAGTACTTC. It codes for CASSLTGERSEQYF.

As for this clone: No conserved phenylalanine or tryptophan ends this CDR3, so it is likely a read error. This chain uses TRBV19 with TRBJ1-1, with 7 bases matching TRBD1. Trimming cost V 6 bases and J 5 bases; bases outside gene matches: 18. Germline CDR1 LNHDA, CDR2 SQIVND (reference sequence). The CDR3 sequence is 17 residues long. This CDR3 is CASSRRQGPFPQTEAFL. DNA for the CDR3: TGTGCCAGTAGCCGGCGACAGGGACCGTTTCCGCAAACTGAAGCTTTCCTT.

About this clone: The same CDR3 can be traced to other DNA sequences in this sample. The chain joins TRBV5-1 to TRBJ2-1; 7 positions agree with TRBD1. The germline V gene has CDR1 SGHRS and CDR2 YFSETQ. The CDR3 is 15 amino acids. J lost 0 bases, V lost 2 bases, and 2 bases had no gene match. The CDR3: CASSLGGSSYNEQFF. In DNA form, the CDR3 reads TGCGCCAGCAGCTTAGGGGGCAGCTCCTACAATGAGCAGTTCTTC.

J is TRBJ1-2 and V is TRBV5-6, with D possibly being TRBD1 (5 bases). The germline CDR1 and CDR2 sequences are SGHDT and YYEEEE. The CDR3 sequence is 13 residues long. V dropped 10 bases and J dropped 6 bases, with 19 bases sitting between them. The CDR3 sequence: CASSRGVEDGYTF. In nucleotides, the CDR3 is TGTGCCTCCAGTCGGGGGGTCGAGGATGGCTACACCTTC.

There are many counts of this clone. The V gene is TRBV5-1, the J gene TRBJ1-1; D is uncertain. This CDR3 comprises 13 residues. The ends were cut back, 7 bases at V and 1 base at J, with 11 bases in the middle. The germline V gene has CDR1 SGHRS and CDR2 YFSETQ. The CDR3 DNA is TGCGCCAGCCAACTAGCTCCGAACACTGAAGCTTTCTTT. As protein: CASQLAPNTEAFF.

The rearrangement uses TRBV19 and TRBJ1-2; perhaps TRBD1 as D (6 bases). V was trimmed by 9 bases and J by 12 bases, leaving 26 bases between them. The CDR3 consists of 14 residues. The germline gives CDR1 LNHDA, CDR2 SQIVND (reference sequence). The CDR3 is CASTDGTDRMINTF. The CDR3 DNA follows: TGTGCCAGCACCGACGGAACTGACAGGATGATCAACACCTTC.

This clone was counted a single time. The chain has TRBV27 and TRBJ2-7, with a tentative D call TRBD2 (6 bases). This CDR3 has 15 amino acids. Germline CDR1 and CDR2: MNHEY and SMNVEV (reference sequence). Deletions cut 4 bases from V and 0 bases from J, with 13 bases between. The CDR3 protein is CASSSPQRASYEQYF. As DNA, the CDR3 is TGTGCCAGCAGTTCGCCCCAGCGGGCCTCCTACGAGCAGTACTTC.

The chain couples TRBV7-2 to TRBJ1-5; D perhaps matches TRBD1 (6 bases). V dropped 2 bases and J dropped 1 base, with 9 bases sitting between them. This CDR3 is 15 amino acids long. The V gene's germline CDR1 is SGHTA and CDR2 FQGNSA. CDR3 sequence (DNA): TGTGCCAGCAGCTTAACCGGGACAAGCAATCAGCCCCAGCATTTT. Translating it yields CASSLTGTSNQPQHF.

This sequence joins TRBV2 and TRBJ2-2, with D maybe TRBD2 (6 bases). The germline V and J ends were trimmed by 7 bases and 7 bases, with 28 bases remaining between them. CDR3 length equals 18 residues. Germline CDR1 and CDR2: SNHLY and FYNNEI. Here the CDR3 DNA reads TGTGCCAGCACCTTCCTGGGCTACTCTAGGCGGGAAGGCGGGGAGCTGTTTTTT. It translates to CASTFLGYSRREGGELFF.

This chain joins TRBV5-4 and TRBJ2-5, with D tentatively TRBD2 (5 bases). TRBJ2-7 matches the DNA end more closely, so the J call is doubtful. Per the germline V gene, CDR1 is SGHNT and CDR2 is YYREEE (reference sequence). The CDR3 totals 13 residues. CDR3 DNA: TGTGCCAGCAGACGGGGTGAGTCCTACGAGCAGTACTTC. Protein sequence: CASRRGESYEQYF.

The rearrangement uses TRBV4-1 and TRBJ2-3; 14 bases line up with TRBD2. The CDR3 totals 15 residues. V trimming: 6 bases; J trimming: 6 bases; junction bases outside the gene matches: 5. The germline CDR1 and CDR2 sequences are MGHRA and YSYEKL. CDR3 in amino acids: CASRGLAGAADTQYF. The CDR3 DNA sequence: TGCGCCAGCAGGGGACTAGCGGGAGCGGCCGATACGCAGTATTTT.

The J gene is TRBJ2-7, the V gene TRBV30, with 7 nucleotides matching TRBD2. This CDR3 spans 16 amino acids. The V gene's germline CDR1 is GTSNPN and CDR2 SVGIG (reference sequence). V trimming: 4 bases; J trimming: 2 bases; junction bases outside the gene matches: 14. The CDR3 DNA sequence: TGTGCCTGGAACCCCGCCATGGGCGGGAGCCCCTACGAGCAGTACTTC. This gives the protein CAWNPAMGGSPYEQYF.

The chain is built from TRBV4-1 and TRBJ1-2; D not certain. The CDR3 length is 16 residues. The germline gives CDR1 MGHRA, CDR2 YSYEKL. V lost 1 base to trimming and J lost 6 bases, with 18 bases between them. The CDR3 sequence is CASSQGAGGNADGYTF. The CDR3 bases are TGCGCCAGCAGCCAAGGCGCAGGAGGTAACGCGGATGGCTACACCTTC.

The V gene is TRBV7-9, the J gene TRBJ2-7, with 12 bases fitting TRBD2. The V gene end was trimmed by 6 bases and the J gene end by 5 bases; junction bases not matched to a gene: 2. CDR3 size: 13 residues. Germline CDR1 SEHNR, CDR2 FQNEAQ (reference sequence). CDR3 sequence (DNA): TGTGCCAGCAGGACTAGCGGGAGCCACGAGCAGTACTTC. It is translated as CASRTSGSHEQYF.

This chain uses TRBV19 with TRBJ2-7, with D perhaps matching TRBD1 (5 bases). Trimming pared 5 bases from V and 6 bases from J, leaving 11 bases between. Germline CDR1 and CDR2: LNHDA and SQIVND (reference sequence). The CDR3 is 12 amino acids. The CDR3 bases are TGTGCCAGTAGTGGGGCAGGTGTCGAGCAGTACTTC. Translation gives CASSGAGVEQYF. The variable domain in full, completed from reference TRBV19 and TRBJ2-7, reads DGGITQSPKYLFRKEGQNVTLSCEQNLNHDAMYWYRQDPGQGLRLIYYSQIVNDFQKGDIAEGYSVSREKKESFPLTVTSAQKNPTAFYLCASSGAGVEQYFGPGTRLTVT.